The next 9 T cell receptor beta chains were all read from a single sample in a study of T-cell memory formation after mild COVID-19. One entry per CDR3 protein results from TCRdb running MiXCR on the 5' RACE reads. Of over 350,000 distinct CDR3 sequences in the sample, 15% to 20% are singletons; the top ten hold around a fifth. The source material was PBMCs or a T cell subset sorted from them (not recorded which). The receptors stem from a young man who had mild COVID-19 (a few samples of this study predate the infection). Cell type and time point are not known.

The chain employs TRBV30 and TRBJ2-7; possibly TRBD2 for D (5 bases). CDR3 length equals 13 residues. V was pared by 4 bases and J by 2 bases, with 12 bases between. The V gene's germline CDR1 is GTSNPN and CDR2 SVGIG (reference sequence). CDR3 DNA: TGTGCCTGGATTAGATTAGCGCCCTACGAGCAGTACTTC. Translated: CAWIRLAPYEQYF.

This clonotype was counted between two and nine times. Here the CDR3 DNA reads TGCGCCAGCAGCGTCTATCAGCCCCAGCATTTT. This codes for CASSVYQPQHF. The rearrangement joins TRBV5-1 to TRBJ1-5; D gene uncertain. The CDR3 contains 11 residues. V shed 4 bases and J shed 5 bases, with 4 bases lying between them. CDR1 is SGHRS, CDR2 YFSETQ, per germline. Drawing the rest from reference TRBV5-1 and TRBJ1-5, the complete variable domain is KAGVTQTPRYLIKTRGQQVTLSCSPISGHRSVSWYQQTPGQGLQFLFEYFSETQRNKGNFPGRFSGRQFSNSRSEMNVSTLELGDSALYLCASSVYQPQHFGDGTRLSIL.

This rearrangement joins TRBV7-2 to TRBJ2-7; D remains ambiguous. CDR3 length equals 15 residues. V gave up 2 bases and J gave up 2 bases, with 13 bases separating them. Germline-derived CDR1 and CDR2 are SGHTA and FQGNSA. In DNA, the CDR3 is TGTGCCAGCAGCTTAAGGGCGGATGATGCCTACGAGCAGTACTTC. Its protein product is CASSLRADDAYEQYF.

The chain links TRBV24-1 to TRBJ2-3; 8 nucleotides agree with TRBD1. CDR1 and CDR2 from the germline V gene are KGHDR and SFDVKD. CDR3 size: 13 residues. Trimming removed 10 bases from V and 8 bases from J; junction bases left unmatched: 10. In nucleotides, the CDR3 is TGTGCCACACAGGTAACAGGGGGAGGTACGCAGTATTTT. It codes for CATQVTGGGTQYF.

This clonotype was recorded at least ten times. The chain combines TRBV27 with TRBJ2-1; 7 bases are shared with TRBD2. This CDR3 comprises 16 residues. CDR1 is MNHEY and CDR2 is SMNVEV in the germline V gene (reference sequence). The junction had 10 bases not matched to a gene; V was cut back by 8 bases and J by 0 bases. The CDR3: CASRKTSRSSYNEQFF. The CDR3 region has the DNA TGTGCCAGCCGGAAGACTAGCCGAAGCTCCTACAATGAGCAGTTCTTC.

This chain uses TRBV7-2 with TRBJ2-6; unclear D gene. The CDR3 length is 19 residues. CDR1 is SGHTA and CDR2 is FQGNSA in the germline V gene. The ends were cut back, 0 bases at V and 2 bases at J, with 17 bases in the middle. The CDR3 spells CASSLAIRIKLPGANVLTF. The DNA of the CDR3 is TGTGCCAGCAGCTTAGCGATAAGGATCAAGCTCCCTGGGGCCAACGTCCTGACTTTC.

This rearrangement joins TRBV20-1 to TRBJ2-7; 10 nucleotides align to TRBD1. Germline V gene data show CDR1 as DFQATT and CDR2 as SNEGSKA (reference sequence). The CDR3 runs to 12 residues. V shed 6 bases and J 5 bases; nucleotides not matched to a gene: 4. CDR3 loop: CSARDRGHEQYF. For the CDR3, the DNA is TGCAGTGCAAGGGACAGGGGTCACGAGCAGTACTTC.

The sample holds many counts of this clonotype. The J gene is TRBJ2-3, the V gene TRBV20-1, with D hard to call. CDR3 size: 15 residues. The V and J ends lost 3 bases and 3 bases respectively, with 16 bases between them. Per the germline V gene, CDR1 is DFQATT and CDR2 is SNEGSKA (reference sequence). DNA for the CDR3: TGCAGTGCTAGGGCAGCCGAAGGAATTACAGATACGCAGTATTTT. It yields the protein CSARAAEGITDTQYF.

The rearrangement uses TRBV6-2 or TRBV6-3 and TRBJ2-2, with D perhaps matching TRBD1 (6 bases). This CDR3 spans 16 amino acids. The germline V gene encodes CDR1 MNHEY and CDR2 SVGEGT. With 1 base removed from V and 5 bases from J, the gap between germline ends came to 14 bases. CDR3 loop: CASSYLKAGATGELFF. In DNA form, the CDR3 reads TGTGCCAGCAGTTACTTAAAGGCAGGGGCTACCGGGGAGCTGTTTTTT.